Listed here is a single T cell receptor beta chain. The sample belongs to a study of T cell responses to AZD1222 COVID-19 vaccine. This CDR3 comprises 16 residues. After removal of 6 bases from V and 0 bases from J, the junction contained 8 bases not matched to a gene. Per germline, CDR1 SNHLY and CDR2 FYNNEI. Sequencing used immunoSEQ multiplex PCR; TCRdb keeps in-frame clones, though not all of them. The sample has approximately 130,000 clones, 80% to 90% seen once. The rearrangement joins TRBV2 to TRBJ1-3, with 7 bases identical to TRBD1. The source is an adult in good health. The material sequenced was peripheral blood, taken on day 0 of AZD1222 vaccination. The CDR3 here is CASSYVGTVSGNTIYF. The CDR3 DNA reads as TGTGCCAGCAGCTATGTAGGGACAGTCTCTGGAAACACCATATATTTT.